The clone carrying this TCR beta chain was counted between two and nine times. The CDR3 is 15 residues long. Germline V gene lookup returns CDR1 SGHRS and CDR2 YFSETQ. V lost 3 bases to trimming and J lost 4 bases, with 16 bases between them. This sample stems from a study of OX40 agonist ivuxolimab in advanced cancers. TCRdb's table, derived via immunoSEQ multiplex PCR, lists solely in-frame clones and lacks some. The sample yields around 65,000 clones, 91% seen once. The material sequenced was CD4+ or CD8+ T cells sorted from blood, taken in a trial of the OX40 agonist ivuxolimab. The rearrangement uses TRBV5-1 and TRBJ1-1; the D is unclear. The source of this sequence is an adult with an advanced solid tumor such as melanoma, head and neck, liver or kidney cancer. CDR3 in amino acids: CASSSSAGWGTEAFF. The CDR3 DNA is TGCGCCAGCAGCTCCTCTGCGGGCTGGGGCACTGAAGCTTTCTTT.